The 24 T cell receptor beta chains below come from one sample, sequenced in a study of regulatory T cells in long-lasting Graves disease. HTBI primers from iRepertoire and Arm-PCR of CDR3 regions yielded the TCR beta libraries. TCRdb recomputed calls from the multiplex PCR reads with MiXCR, one row per CDR3 protein. The sample records 500,000 to 800,000 distinct CDR3 sequences, about 32% being singletons. Time point: persistent/refractory GD, antithyroid drugs over 5 years with positive TRAb. Extracted PBMC RNA gave rise to the TCR library. Sequenced here: peripheral blood mononuclear cells (PBMCs), sampled when the disease was refractory, from a patient treated with antithyroid drugs. The source is a female donor with Graves disease.

In the case of this clonotype: This may be a read error, as it is one base from a much larger clone. The V call is TRBV6-1, the J call TRBJ1-2; the D is unclear. CDR1 and CDR2 (germline): MNHNS, SASEGT. V was pared by 4 bases and J by 0 bases, with 9 bases between. The CDR3 extends over 14 amino acids. The CDR3 bases are TGTGCCAGCAGTGGGGCCCCAGCTAACTATGGCTACACCTTC. Amino acids: CASSGAPANYGYTF.

At least ten counts were recorded for this clonotype. J is TRBJ1-1 and V is TRBV10-3; the match to TRBD1 covers 9 bases. J gave up 5 bases and V 0 bases, and 7 bases lay outside the gene matches. The CDR3 length is 16 residues. The V gene's germline CDR1 is ENHRY and CDR2 SYGVKD. CDR3 residues: CAISESRGQGGTEAFF. CDR3 coding DNA: TGTGCCATCAGTGAGTCCAGGGGACAGGGAGGTACTGAAGCTTTCTTT.

V is TRBV7-8 and J is TRBJ1-2; the D is unclear. With 1 base removed from V and 7 bases from J, the gap between germline ends came to 13 bases. This CDR3 region has 14 residues. Germline CDR1 SGHVS, CDR2 FQNEAQ. CDR3 nucleotides: TGTGCCAGCAGCTTAGGTCTCACCCTATTTGGCTACACCTTC. As protein: CASSLGLTLFGYTF. Drawing the rest from reference TRBV7-8 and TRBJ1-2, the complete variable domain is GAGVSQSPRYKVAKRGQDVALRCDPISGHVSLFWYQQALGQGPEFLTYFQNEAQLDKSGLPSDRFFAERPEGSVSTLKIQRTQQEDSAVYLCASSLGLTLFGYTFGSGTRLTVV.

Ten or more counts support this clonotype. This CDR3 reads CASSLRGGRGETQYF. Here the CDR3 DNA reads TGTGCCAGCAGTTTGAGGGGGGGCCGTGGAGAGACCCAGTACTTC. The V gene is TRBV12-3 or TRBV12-4, the J gene TRBJ2-5, with D tentatively TRBD2 (7 bases). Trimming left V 3 bases short and J 4 bases short, with 15 bases between. This CDR3 comprises 15 residues.

This clonotype was observed many times. The chain has TRBV11-2 and TRBJ1-1; 10 bases line up with TRBD1. The CDR3 extends over 16 amino acids. CDR1 and CDR2 (germline): SGHAT, FQNNGV. The V segment lost 3 bases and the J segment 4 bases; nucleotides outside the gene matches: 8. The CDR3 reads CASSFGTGELGTEAFF. The CDR3 DNA is TGTGCCAGCAGCTTCGGGACAGGGGAATTGGGCACTGAAGCTTTCTTT.

This clonotype was recorded many times. The chain links TRBV2 to TRBJ2-5; weak D call: TRBD2 (6 bases). Germline V gene lookup returns CDR1 SNHLY and CDR2 FYNNEI. The V end lost 1 base, the J end lost 7 bases, and 13 bases lay between the germline ends. This CDR3 region has 14 residues. CDR3 sequence (DNA): TGTGCCAGCAGTGAAGGCGTGGGAGGAGGGACCCAGTACTTC. This encodes CASSEGVGGGTQYF. Combining the CDR3 with reference TRBV2 and TRBJ2-5 gives the whole variable domain EPEVTQTPSHQVTQMGQEVILRCVPISNHLYFYWYRQILGQKVEFLVSFYNNEISEKSEIFDDQFSVERPDGSNFTLKIRSTKLEDSAMYFCASSEGVGGGTQYFGPGTRLLVL.

The chain carries TRBV20-1 and TRBJ2-7, with 14 bases lining up with TRBD2. Trimming cost V 0 bases and J 2 bases; bases outside gene matches: 9. CDR1 is DFQATT, CDR2 SNEGSKA, per germline (reference sequence). CDR3 size: 18 residues. This CDR3 reads CSARELPGLAGVTYEQYF. CDR3 nucleotides: TGCAGTGCTAGAGAATTACCGGGACTAGCGGGAGTGACCTACGAGCAGTACTTC.

The chain is built from TRBV12-3 or TRBV12-4 and TRBJ2-2, with D hard to call. Deletions cut 7 bases from V and 1 base from J, with 13 bases between. The CDR3 is 15 amino acids. The CDR3 sequence is CASIRYRGNTGELFF. The CDR3 bases are TGTGCCAGCATCCGCTATCGCGGGAACACCGGGGAGCTGTTTTTT.

The chain has TRBV6-2 or TRBV6-3 and TRBJ2-4; 7 bases agree with TRBD2. Looked up from germline, CDR1 is MNHEY and CDR2 is SVGEGT. Trimming at V came to 6 bases and at J to 0 bases, leaving 17 bases not matched to a gene. The length of the CDR3 is 19 residues. The CDR3 is CASSRTASGGSLAKNIQYF. Written as DNA, the CDR3 is TGTGCCAGCAGCCGAACGGCTTCGGGCGGGAGCCTAGCCAAAAACATTCAGTACTTC.

This clonotype was recorded only once. The gene calls are TRBV7-9 and TRBJ2-2; 7 nucleotides match TRBD2. The trim removed 5 bases at V and 0 bases at J, leaving 9 bases unmatched. In germline, CDR1 is SEHNR, CDR2 FQNEAQ (reference sequence). This CDR3 has 17 amino acids. The CDR3 spells CASSPLWSGANTGELFF. Here the CDR3 DNA reads TGTGCCAGCAGCCCTCTTTGGAGCGGGGCGAACACCGGGGAGCTGTTTTTT.

This clonotype has just a few counts. This chain uses TRBV11-2 with TRBJ1-4; D possibly corresponds to TRBD1 (5 bases). The CDR3 contains 16 residues. Trimming cost V 0 bases and J 7 bases, with 15 bases left between them. Germline V gene sequence: CDR1 SGHAT, CDR2 FQNNGV. The DNA of the CDR3 is TGTGCCAGCAGCTTAGATACTAGGGGAGGGAGTGAAAAACTGTTTTTT. As protein: CASSLDTRGGSEKLFF.

As concerns this clonotype: The CDR3 does not end in the conserved phenylalanine or tryptophan, so this is likely a read error. V is TRBV5-1 and J is TRBJ2-7, with 7 bases that match TRBD2. Trimming removed 2 bases from V and 0 bases from J; junction bases left unmatched: 2. Germline CDR1 and CDR2: SGHRS and YFSETQ. The CDR3 consists of 14 residues. CDR3 nucleotide sequence: TGCGCCAGCAGCTTTGGCGGGAGCTCCTACGAGCAGTACTCC. This sequence encodes CASSFGGSSYEQYS.

This clonotype was detected a few times. The CDR3 is CASSPRGGAYEKLFF. CDR3 DNA: TGTGCCAGCAGTCCCAGAGGGGGCGCTTACGAAAAACTGTTTTTT. The rearrangement links TRBV3-1 to TRBJ1-4, with 7 bases fitting TRBD1. The germline V gene has CDR1 LGHDT and CDR2 YNNKEL (reference sequence). This CDR3 is built from 15 residues. The V segment lost 6 bases and the J segment 8 bases; nucleotides outside the gene matches: 12.

This clonotype came up many times. J is TRBJ1-1 and V is TRBV20-1; possibly TRBD1 for D (6 bases). V was pared by 3 bases and J by 0 bases, with 11 bases between. Germline CDR1 is DFQATT and CDR2 is SNEGSKA (reference sequence). This CDR3 has 14 residues. The CDR3 region is CSASLDSMNTEAFF. The CDR3 DNA follows: TGCAGTGCTAGCCTGGACAGCATGAACACTGAAGCTTTCTTT.

J is TRBJ2-6 and V is TRBV19, with D perhaps TRBD1 (5 bases). Germline assignment: CDR1 LNHDA and CDR2 SQIVND (reference sequence). V shed 3 bases and J shed 7 bases, with 16 bases lying between them. This CDR3 contains 16 residues. Written as DNA, the CDR3 is TGTGCCAGTAGTATGGGGCGACAGATGGCAGCCAACGTCCTGACTTTC. The encoded protein is CASSMGRQMAANVLTF.

The chain carries TRBV7-3 and TRBJ2-1, with D perhaps TRBD1 (6 bases). The V gene lost 1 base and the J gene lost 4 bases, with 14 bases spanning the gap. The CDR3 extends over 16 amino acids. Germline CDR1 reads SGHTA; CDR2 reads FQGTGA. The CDR3 nucleotides read TGTGCCAGCAGCTTAATGAGACGACAGGAGTACAATGAGCAGTTCTTC. It yields the protein CASSLMRRQEYNEQFF.

The sample holds a few counts of this clonotype. The gene calls are TRBV18 and TRBJ2-5, with D possibly TRBD2 on 6 matching bases. The CDR3 is made up of 14 amino acids. The germline V gene encodes CDR1 KGHSH and CDR2 LQKENI. Between the trimmed V and J ends, which lost 3 bases and 5 bases, there was a span of 13 bases. CDR3 amino acids: CASSPRGTQETQYF. CDR3 DNA: TGTGCCAGCTCACCCCGGGGGACTCAGGAGACCCAGTACTTC.

The genes are TRBV7-9 and TRBJ1-2, with 10 bases fitting TRBD1. Trimming took 5 bases from V and 10 from J; bases not matched to a gene: 16. Germline V gene sequence: CDR1 SEHNR, CDR2 FQNEAQ (reference sequence). The CDR3 is 16 residues long. The CDR3 loop is CASSHSRSDRGIVYTF. The DNA for the CDR3 is TGTGCCAGCAGCCACAGCAGGTCGGACAGGGGGATCGTCTACACCTTC.

This chain links TRBV10-3 with TRBJ1-6; 7 bases agree with TRBD1. Germline V gene data show CDR1 as ENHRY and CDR2 as SYGVKD. The CDR3 has 13 residues. J gave up 8 bases and V 8 bases, and 6 bases lay outside the gene matches. CDR3 residues: CAIRGQPHSPLHF. The CDR3 bases are TGTGCCATCCGGGGACAGCCGCATTCACCCCTCCACTTT.

The chain is built from TRBV6-2 or TRBV6-3 and TRBJ1-5; possible D gene TRBD1, 6 bases. V gave up 5 bases and J gave up 3 bases, with 23 bases separating them. Looked up from germline, CDR1 is MNHEY and CDR2 is SVGEGT. The CDR3 is 18 residues long. The CDR3 spells CASSDHPSPGQFNQPQHF. CDR3 nucleotide sequence: TGTGCCAGCAGTGATCACCCCTCACCCGGACAGTTCAATCAGCCCCAGCATTTT.

The chain is built from TRBV3-1 and TRBJ1-2; 8 bases map to TRBD1. There are 13 residues in the CDR3. From germline, CDR1 is LGHDT and CDR2 YNNKEL (reference sequence). V was pared by 4 bases and J by 6 bases, with 4 bases of the junction left unmatched. In nucleotides, the CDR3 is TGTGCCAGCAGCCGGACAGGGATGGATGGCTACACCTTC. This translates into CASSRTGMDGYTF.

V usage is TRBV30 and J usage is TRBJ2-1; 10 bases align to TRBD2. The trim removed 0 bases at V and 7 bases at J, leaving 6 bases unmatched. The CDR3 has 15 amino acids. In germline, CDR1 is GTSNPN, CDR2 SVGIG (reference sequence). CDR3 region: CAWSVTSGIWNEQFF. The CDR3 DNA follows: TGTGCCTGGAGTGTAACTAGCGGGATTTGGAATGAGCAGTTCTTC.

This clonotype was observed a single time. This rearrangement joins TRBV6-1 to TRBJ2-7; 7 nucleotides line up with TRBD2. CDR1 MNHNS and CDR2 SASEGT come from the germline V gene. CDR3 size: 13 residues. After removal of 10 bases from V and 3 bases from J, the junction contained 9 bases not matched to a gene. CDR3 bases: TGTGCCACCCCCGGGACTATGCTCTACGAGCAGTACTTC. It specifies CATPGTMLYEQYF.

CDR3 residues: CASSGTGLPTNYGYTF. As DNA, the CDR3 is TGTGCCAGCAGTGGGACAGGGCTGCCCACTAACTATGGCTACACCTTC. The chain is built from TRBV6-1 and TRBJ1-2, with TRBD1 matching 8 bases. The CDR3 sequence is 16 residues long. J was trimmed by 0 bases and V by 4 bases; bases with no gene match: 7. Germline V gene data show CDR1 as MNHNS and CDR2 as SASEGT.